This TCR beta chain was identified in a study of cytotoxic CD8 clonotypes in ibrutinib-treated CLL. Study results and caveats: The clonality went up when patients responded to ibrutinib and dropped back toward baseline at progression.

The ends lost 4 bases at V and 1 base at J; junction bases unmatched: 15. Germline CDR1 reads SEHNR; CDR2 reads FQNEAQ (reference sequence). This CDR3 is built from 18 residues. Here immunoSEQ multiplex PCR was the method, and the copy in TCRdb shows in-frame clones only, minus some. The sample lists roughly 110,000 clones, 55% to 75% occurring once. As regards this clone: Its antigen is undetermined.

Specimen: PBMCs, collected after 24 months of ibrutinib treatment. The chain couples TRBV7-9 to TRBJ1-1, with 7 bases identical to TRBD1. This clonotype was sampled from a human donor with chronic lymphocytic leukemia. The CDR3 is CASSSTGQGIRENTEAFF. The DNA for the CDR3 is TGTGCCAGCAGCTCGACAGGGCAAGGGATTCGAGAGAACACTGAAGCTTTCTTT.